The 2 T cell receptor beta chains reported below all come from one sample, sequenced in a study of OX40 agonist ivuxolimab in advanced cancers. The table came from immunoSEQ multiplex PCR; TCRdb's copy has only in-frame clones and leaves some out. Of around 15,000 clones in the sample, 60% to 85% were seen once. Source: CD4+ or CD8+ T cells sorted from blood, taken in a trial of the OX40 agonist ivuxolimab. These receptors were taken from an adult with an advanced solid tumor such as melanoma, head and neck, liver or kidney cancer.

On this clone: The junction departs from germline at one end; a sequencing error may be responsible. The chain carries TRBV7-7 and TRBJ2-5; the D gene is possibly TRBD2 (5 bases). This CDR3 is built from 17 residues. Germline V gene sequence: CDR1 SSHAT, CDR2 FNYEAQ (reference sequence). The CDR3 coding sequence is TGTGCTAGCAGCTTAGGCCCCGAGGGTCCCCCCAGGGAGACCCAGTACTTC. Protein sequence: CASSLGPEGPPRETQYF.

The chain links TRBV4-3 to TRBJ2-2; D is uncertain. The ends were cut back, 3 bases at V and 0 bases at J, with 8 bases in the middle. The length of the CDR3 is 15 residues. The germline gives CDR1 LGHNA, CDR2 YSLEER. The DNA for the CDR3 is TGCGCCAGCAGCCACACTCCAGCGAACACCGGGGAGCTGTTTTTT. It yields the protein CASSHTPANTGELFF.